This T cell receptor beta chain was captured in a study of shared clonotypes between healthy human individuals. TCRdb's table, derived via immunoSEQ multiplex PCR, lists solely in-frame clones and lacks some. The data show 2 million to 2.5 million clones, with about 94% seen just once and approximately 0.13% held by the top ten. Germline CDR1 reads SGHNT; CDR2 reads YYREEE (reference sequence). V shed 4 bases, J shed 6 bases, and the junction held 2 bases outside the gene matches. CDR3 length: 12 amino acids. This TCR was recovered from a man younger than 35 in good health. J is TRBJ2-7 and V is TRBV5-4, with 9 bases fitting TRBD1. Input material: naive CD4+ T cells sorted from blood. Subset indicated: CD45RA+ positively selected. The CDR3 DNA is TGTGCCAGCAGCGTGGACAGGGGCGAGCAGTACTTC. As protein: CASSVDRGEQYF. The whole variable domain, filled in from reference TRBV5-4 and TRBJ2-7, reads ETGVTQSPTHLIKTRGQQVTLRCSSQSGHNTVSWYQQALGQGPQFIFQYYREEENGRGNFPPRFSGLQFPNYSSELNVNALELDDSALYLCASSVDRGEQYFGPGTRLTVT.